This T cell receptor beta chain was captured by sequencing in a study of CD8 T cells in Susac syndrome. Study in general: Patients with Susac syndrome were, at the time of blood collection, therapy-naive, maintained on corticosteroids, or maintained on intravenous immunoglobulin alone.

Trimming shortened V by 0 bases and J by 4 bases, and 13 bases separated the two germline ends. CDR3 size: 15 residues. From germline, CDR1 is SGHRS and CDR2 YFSETQ. Random hexamers were used to reverse transcribe roughly 0.5 to 1 ug of RNA. TCRdb passed the immunoSEQ multiplex PCR reads through MiXCR, listing each CDR3 protein once. Of roughly 140,000 distinct CDR3 sequences detected, around 96% appear once; the ten largest clones hold around 0.15%. This rearrangement joins TRBV5-1 to TRBJ2-5; a possible D gene is TRBD2 (6 bases). The source is a human donor with Susac syndrome. Source material: CD4+ T cells from PBMCs. CDR3 sequence: CASSLARGSRETQYF. CDR3 coding DNA: TGCGCCAGCAGCTTGGCGCGGGGTTCGCGAGAGACCCAGTACTTC.